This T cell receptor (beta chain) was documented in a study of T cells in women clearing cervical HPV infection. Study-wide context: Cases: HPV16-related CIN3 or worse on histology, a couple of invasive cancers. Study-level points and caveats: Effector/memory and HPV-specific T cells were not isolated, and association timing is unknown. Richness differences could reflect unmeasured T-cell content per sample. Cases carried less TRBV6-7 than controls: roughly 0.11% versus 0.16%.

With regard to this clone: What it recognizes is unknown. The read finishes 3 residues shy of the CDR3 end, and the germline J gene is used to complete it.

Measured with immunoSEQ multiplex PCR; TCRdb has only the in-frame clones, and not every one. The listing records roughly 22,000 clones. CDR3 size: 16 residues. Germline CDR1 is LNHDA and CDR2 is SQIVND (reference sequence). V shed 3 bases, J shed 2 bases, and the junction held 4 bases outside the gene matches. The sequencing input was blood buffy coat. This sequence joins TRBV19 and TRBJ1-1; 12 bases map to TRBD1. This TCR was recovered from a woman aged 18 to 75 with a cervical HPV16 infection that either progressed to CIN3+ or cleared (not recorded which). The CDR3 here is CASSIGTGGYNTEAFF. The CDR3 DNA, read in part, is TGTGCCAGTAGTATCGGGACAGGGGGCTATAACACTGAA.